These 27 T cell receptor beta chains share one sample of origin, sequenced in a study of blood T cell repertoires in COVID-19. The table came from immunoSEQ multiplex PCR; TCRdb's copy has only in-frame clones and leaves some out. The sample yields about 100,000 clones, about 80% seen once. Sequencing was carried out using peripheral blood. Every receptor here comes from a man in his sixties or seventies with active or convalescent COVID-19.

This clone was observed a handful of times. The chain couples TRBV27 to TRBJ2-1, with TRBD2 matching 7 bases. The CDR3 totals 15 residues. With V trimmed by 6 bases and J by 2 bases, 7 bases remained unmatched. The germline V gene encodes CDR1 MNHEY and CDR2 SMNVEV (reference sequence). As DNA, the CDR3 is TGTGCCAGCAGGGAAGCGGGGAGTCCCTACAATGAGCAGTTCTTC. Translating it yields CASREAGSPYNEQFF.

Here the CDR3 DNA reads TGTGCCAGCAGCCGCGGACTAGCGGGGCTCTCCTACAATGAGCAGTTCTTC. This sequence encodes CASSRGLAGLSYNEQFF. The chain couples TRBV3-1 (or the pseudogene TRBV3-2) to TRBJ2-1, with TRBD2 matching over 12 bases. The CDR3 length is 17 residues. V shed 4 bases and J 0 bases; nucleotides not matched to a gene: 4. Per the germline V gene, CDR1 is LGHDT and CDR2 is YNNKEL (reference sequence).

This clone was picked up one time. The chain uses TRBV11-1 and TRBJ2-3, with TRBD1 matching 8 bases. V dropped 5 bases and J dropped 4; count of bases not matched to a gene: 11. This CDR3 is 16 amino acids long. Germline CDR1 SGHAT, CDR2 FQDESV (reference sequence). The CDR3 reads CASSKGQVLNADTQYF. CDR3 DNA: TGTGCCAGCAGCAAGGGACAGGTCCTTAACGCAGATACGCAGTATTTT.

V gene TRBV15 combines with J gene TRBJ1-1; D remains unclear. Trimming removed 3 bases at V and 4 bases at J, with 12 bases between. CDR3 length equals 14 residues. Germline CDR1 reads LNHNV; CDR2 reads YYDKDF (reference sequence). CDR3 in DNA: TGTGCCACCAGCAGTTCCCGAGGGAGCACTGAAGCTTTCTTT. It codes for CATSSSRGSTEAFF.

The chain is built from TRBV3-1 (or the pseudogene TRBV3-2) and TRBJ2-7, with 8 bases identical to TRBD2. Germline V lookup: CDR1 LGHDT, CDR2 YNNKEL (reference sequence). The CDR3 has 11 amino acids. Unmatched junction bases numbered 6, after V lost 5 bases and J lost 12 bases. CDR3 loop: CASSNQRGLYF. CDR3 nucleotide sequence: TGTGCCAGCAGCAATCAGCGGGGGCTGTACTTC.

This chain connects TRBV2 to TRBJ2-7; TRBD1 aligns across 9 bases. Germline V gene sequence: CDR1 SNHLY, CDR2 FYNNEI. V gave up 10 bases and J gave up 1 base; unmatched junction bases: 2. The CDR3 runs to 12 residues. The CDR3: CATGQGSYEQYF. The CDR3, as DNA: TGTGCCACCGGACAGGGGTCCTACGAGCAGTACTTC.

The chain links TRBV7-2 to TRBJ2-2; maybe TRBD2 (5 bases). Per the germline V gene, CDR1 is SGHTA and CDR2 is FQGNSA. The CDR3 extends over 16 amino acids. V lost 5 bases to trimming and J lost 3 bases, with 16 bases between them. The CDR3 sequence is CASSPGGGSYTGELFF. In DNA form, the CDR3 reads TGTGCCAGCAGCCCAGGAGGCGGGTCCTACACCGGGGAGCTGTTTTTT.

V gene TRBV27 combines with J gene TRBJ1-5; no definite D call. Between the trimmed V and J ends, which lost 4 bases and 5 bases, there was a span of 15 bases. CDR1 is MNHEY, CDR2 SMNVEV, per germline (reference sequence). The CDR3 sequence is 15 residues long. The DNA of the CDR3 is TGTGCCAGCAGTTCCGGGGTGGGAAGGTATCAGCCCCAGCATTTT. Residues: CASSSGVGRYQPQHF.

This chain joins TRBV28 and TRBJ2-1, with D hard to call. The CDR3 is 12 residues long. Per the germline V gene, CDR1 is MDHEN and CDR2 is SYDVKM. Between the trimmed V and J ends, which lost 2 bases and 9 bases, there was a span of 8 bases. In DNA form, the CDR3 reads TGTGCCAGCAGTTTAAGAGGTCCTGAGCAGTTCTTC. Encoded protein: CASSLRGPEQFF.

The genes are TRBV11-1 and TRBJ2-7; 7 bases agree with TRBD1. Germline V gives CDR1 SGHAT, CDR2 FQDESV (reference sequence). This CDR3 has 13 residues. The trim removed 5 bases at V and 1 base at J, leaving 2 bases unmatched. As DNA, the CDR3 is TGTGCCAGCAGCAGACAGGGTTCCTACGAGCAGTACTTC. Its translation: CASSRQGSYEQYF.

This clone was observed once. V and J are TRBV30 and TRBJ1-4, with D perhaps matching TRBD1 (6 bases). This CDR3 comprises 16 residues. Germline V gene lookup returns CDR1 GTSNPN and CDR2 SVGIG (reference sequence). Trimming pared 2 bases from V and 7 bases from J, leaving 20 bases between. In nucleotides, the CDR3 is TGTGCCTGGAGTCCCGGGGGGGGCCTGGTGTTTGAAAAACTGTTTTTT. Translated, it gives CAWSPGGGLVFEKLFF.

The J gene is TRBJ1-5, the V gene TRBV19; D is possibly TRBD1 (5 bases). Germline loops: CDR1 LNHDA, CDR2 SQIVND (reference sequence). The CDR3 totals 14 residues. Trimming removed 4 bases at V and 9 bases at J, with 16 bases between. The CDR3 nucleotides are TGTGCCAGTAGTACCCGGGGCCAAGCGGGGCCCCAGCATTTT. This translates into CASSTRGQAGPQHF.

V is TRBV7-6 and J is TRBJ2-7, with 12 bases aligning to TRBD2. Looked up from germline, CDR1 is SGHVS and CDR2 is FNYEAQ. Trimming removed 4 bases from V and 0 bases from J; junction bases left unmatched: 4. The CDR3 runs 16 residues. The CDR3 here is CASSSETSGSSYEQYF. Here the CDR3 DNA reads TGTGCCAGCAGCTCAGAGACTAGCGGGAGCTCCTACGAGCAGTACTTC.

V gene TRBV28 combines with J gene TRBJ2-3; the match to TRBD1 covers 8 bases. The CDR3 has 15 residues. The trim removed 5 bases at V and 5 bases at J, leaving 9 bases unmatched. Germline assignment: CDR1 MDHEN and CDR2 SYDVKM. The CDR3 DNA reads TGTGCCAGCAGTCCAGGGGGTACAGGGGGAGATACGCAGTATTTT. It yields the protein CASSPGGTGGDTQYF.

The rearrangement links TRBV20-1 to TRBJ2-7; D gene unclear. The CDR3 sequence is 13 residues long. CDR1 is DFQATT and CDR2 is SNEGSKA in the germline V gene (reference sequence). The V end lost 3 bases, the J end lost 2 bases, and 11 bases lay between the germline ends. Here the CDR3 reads CSASLRLTYEQYF. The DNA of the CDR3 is TGCAGTGCTAGTCTCAGACTCACCTACGAGCAGTACTTC.

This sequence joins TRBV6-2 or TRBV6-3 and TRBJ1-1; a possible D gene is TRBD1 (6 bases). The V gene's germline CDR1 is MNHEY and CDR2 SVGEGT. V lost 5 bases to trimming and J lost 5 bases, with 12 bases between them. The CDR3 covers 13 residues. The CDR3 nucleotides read TGTGCCAGCAGTGGTACAGGGCAGACTGAAGCTTTCTTT. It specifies CASSGTGQTEAFF.

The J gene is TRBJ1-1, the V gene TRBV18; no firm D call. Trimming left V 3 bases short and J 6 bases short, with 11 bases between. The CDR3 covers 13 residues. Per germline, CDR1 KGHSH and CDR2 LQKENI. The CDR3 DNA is TGTGCCAGCTCACCCCTTGGGAGCCCTGAAGCTTTCTTT. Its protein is CASSPLGSPEAFF.

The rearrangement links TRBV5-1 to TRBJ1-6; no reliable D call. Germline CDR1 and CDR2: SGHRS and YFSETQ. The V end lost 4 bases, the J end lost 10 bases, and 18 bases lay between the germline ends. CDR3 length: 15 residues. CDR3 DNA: TGCGCCAGCAGCCCGGGTTCGGGTCCGGGGTCACCCCTCCACTTT. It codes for CASSPGSGPGSPLHF.

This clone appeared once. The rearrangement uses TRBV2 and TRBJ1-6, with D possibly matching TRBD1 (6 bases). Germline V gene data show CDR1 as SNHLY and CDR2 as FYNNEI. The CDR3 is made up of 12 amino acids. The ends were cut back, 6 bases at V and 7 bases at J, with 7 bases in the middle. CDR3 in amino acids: CASRDSNSPLHF. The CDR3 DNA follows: TGTGCCAGCAGGGACAGCAATTCACCCCTCCACTTT.

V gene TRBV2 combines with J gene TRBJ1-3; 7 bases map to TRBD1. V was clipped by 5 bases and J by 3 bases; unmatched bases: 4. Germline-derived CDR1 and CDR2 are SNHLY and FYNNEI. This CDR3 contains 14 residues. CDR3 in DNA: TGTGCCAGCAGTACCCGGACAGGTGGAAACACCATATATTTT. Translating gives CASSTRTGGNTIYF.

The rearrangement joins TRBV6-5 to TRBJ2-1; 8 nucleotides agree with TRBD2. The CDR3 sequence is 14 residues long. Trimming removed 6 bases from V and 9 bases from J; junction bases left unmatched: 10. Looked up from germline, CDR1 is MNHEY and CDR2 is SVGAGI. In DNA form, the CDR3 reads TGTGCCAGCAGGGACGGGGGGGCCACTAGTGAGCAGTTCTTC. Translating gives CASRDGGATSEQFF.

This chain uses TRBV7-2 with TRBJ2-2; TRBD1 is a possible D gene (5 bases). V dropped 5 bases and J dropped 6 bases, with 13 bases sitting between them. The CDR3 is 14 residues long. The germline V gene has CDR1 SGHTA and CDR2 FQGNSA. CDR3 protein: CASSTDSVPGELFF. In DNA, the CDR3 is TGTGCCAGCAGCACCGACAGCGTCCCCGGGGAGCTGTTTTTT.

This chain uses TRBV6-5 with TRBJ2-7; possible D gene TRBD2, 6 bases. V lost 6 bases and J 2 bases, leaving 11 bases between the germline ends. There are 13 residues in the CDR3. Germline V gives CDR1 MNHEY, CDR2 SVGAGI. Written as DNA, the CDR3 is TGTGCCAGCAGGGCGGGGCCTACCTACGAGCAGTACTTC. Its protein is CASRAGPTYEQYF.

The CDR3: CASSLNRGTGETQYF. The CDR3 DNA sequence: TGCGCCAGCAGCCTCAACAGGGGGACGGGGGAGACCCAGTACTTC. The chain couples TRBV5-1 to TRBJ2-5; 8 bases are a match to TRBD1. CDR1 is SGHRS, CDR2 YFSETQ, per germline. Trimming removed 4 bases from V and 5 bases from J; junction bases left unmatched: 10. The CDR3 has 15 amino acids.

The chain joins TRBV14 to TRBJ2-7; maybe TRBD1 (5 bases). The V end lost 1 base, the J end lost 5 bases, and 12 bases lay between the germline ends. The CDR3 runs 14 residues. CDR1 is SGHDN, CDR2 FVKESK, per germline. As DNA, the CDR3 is TGTGCCAGCAGCCAAGTTGCAGGGTTGCACGAGCAGTACTTC. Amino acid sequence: CASSQVAGLHEQYF.

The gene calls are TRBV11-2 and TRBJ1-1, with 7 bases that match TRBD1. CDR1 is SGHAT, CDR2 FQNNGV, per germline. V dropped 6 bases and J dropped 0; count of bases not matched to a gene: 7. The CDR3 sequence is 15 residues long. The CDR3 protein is CASSSGQRMNTEAFF. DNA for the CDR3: TGTGCCAGCAGTTCGGGACAGAGGATGAACACTGAAGCTTTCTTT.

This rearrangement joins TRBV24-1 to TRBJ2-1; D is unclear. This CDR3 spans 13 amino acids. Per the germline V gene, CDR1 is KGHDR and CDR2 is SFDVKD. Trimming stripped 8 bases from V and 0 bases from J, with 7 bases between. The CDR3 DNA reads TGTGCCACCATGTCGTACTCCTACAATGAGCAGTTCTTC. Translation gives CATMSYSYNEQFF.